This is a list of T cell receptor beta chains from one sample in a study of blood T cell repertoires in COVID-19. This table comes from immunoSEQ multiplex PCR, and its TCRdb copy is limited to in-frame clones, with some not included. This table has a few hundred thousand clones, around 87% appearing once. Material for sequencing was peripheral blood. The receptor source for this set is a woman in her sixties or seventies with active or convalescent COVID-19. CDR3s include the opening cysteine and the closing phenylalanine or tryptophan. The D gene is left open where the match is weak. Only part of the rows carry a size: once, few, many, or a class if the clone is expanded.

NA TRBJ2-3 TRBD2 TRBV11-3 CASSLAGGPEDTQYF TGTGCCAGCAGCTTAGCGGGGGGGCCTGAAGATACGCAGTATTTT
NA TRBJ2-1 TRBD2 TRBV7-3 CASSLTGLAGVNEQFF TGTGCCAGCAGCTTAACGGGGCTAGCGGGGGTCAATGAGCAGTTCTTC
NA TRBJ2-7 NA TRBV5-6 CASTRTWSSYEQYF TGTGCCAGCACGCGAACGTGGAGCTCCTACGAGCAGTACTTC
NA TRBJ2-5 TRBD2 TRBV3-1/TRBV3-2 CASSQVAGVQETQYF TGTGCCAGCAGCCAAGTAGCGGGGGTCCAAGAGACCCAGTACTTC
NA TRBJ2-2 NA TRBV19 CAISLHRDNTGELFF TGTGCCATCAGCCTCCACAGGGATAACACCGGGGAGCTGTTTTTT
NA TRBJ2-1 TRBD2 TRBV5-1 CASSLGTSGANEQFF TGCGCCAGCAGCTTGGGGACTAGCGGGGCCAATGAGCAGTTCTTC
NA TRBJ2-2 NA TRBV6-5 CASSPPRGELFF TGTGCCAGCAGTCCCCCTCGCGGGGAGCTGTTTTTT
few TRBJ1-2 NA TRBV19 CASSMGRGVYGYTF TGTGCCAGTAGTATGGGACGGGGGGTCTATGGCTACACCTTC
NA TRBJ1-1 NA TRBV29-1 CSVEESRANTEAFF TGCAGCGTTGAAGAATCCAGGGCGAACACTGAAGCTTTCTTT
NA TRBJ1-4 NA TRBV12-3/TRBV12-4 CASSSGYEKLFF TGTGCCAGCAGTTCAGGGTATGAAAAACTGTTTTTT
NA TRBJ2-7 TRBD1 TRBV18 CASSRPGQVSYEQYF TGTGCCAGCTCACGACCGGGACAGGTCTCCTACGAGCAGTACTTC
NA TRBJ1-2 NA TRBV27 CASSFSSSWTAPRGYTF TGTGCCAGCAGTTTCTCTTCATCCTGGACAGCCCCACGTGGCTACACCTTC
NA TRBJ2-5 TRBD1 TRBV5-1 CASTQGAGETQYF TGCGCCAGTACCCAGGGGGCAGGGGAGACCCAGTACTTC
NA TRBJ2-3 TRBD2 TRBV7-3 CASSPRVLAGGISSTDTQYF TGTGCCAGCAGCCCTAGGGTACTAGCGGGGGGGATTTCTAGCACAGATACGCAGTATTTT
NA TRBJ1-3 NA TRBV27 CASSSPGGSGNTIYF TGTGCCAGCAGTTCCCCCGGCGGCTCTGGAAACACCATATATTTT
NA TRBJ1-4 NA TRBV19 CASSIRPGQSNEKLFF TGTGCCAGTAGTATTCGCCCGGGACAAAGTAATGAAAAACTGTTTTTT
NA TRBJ1-2 TRBD1 TRBV27 CASSYGTGDGYTF TGTGCCAGCAGTTATGGGACAGGGGATGGCTACACCTTC
NA TRBJ2-2 TRBD2 TRBV7-6 CASSEGGLGTGELFF TGTGCCAGCAGCGAGGGGGGACTAGGCACCGGGGAGCTGTTTTTT
NA TRBJ1-4 NA TRBV6-2/TRBV6-3 CASSWAEKLFF TGTGCCAGCAGTTGGGCTGAAAAACTGTTTTTT
NA TRBJ1-4 NA TRBV7-9 CASSLPGANEKLFF TGTGCCAGCAGCTTGCCCGGGGCTAATGAAAAACTGTTTTTT
NA TRBJ1-2 NA TRBV2 CASTPMSSTAMGYTF TGTGCCAGCACCCCAATGAGTTCTACTGCTATGGGCTACACCTTC
once TRBJ1-4 NA TRBV3-1/TRBV3-2 CASSQTRGLEKLFF TGTGCCAGCAGCCAAACCCGCGGCCTCGAAAAACTGTTTTTT
once TRBJ1-5 NA TRBV6-5 CASGLNQPQHF TGTGCCAGCGGCCTCAATCAGCCCCAGCATTTT
NA TRBJ1-5 NA TRBV19 CASSQASRNQPQHF TGTGCCAGTAGTCAAGCCTCTAGGAATCAGCCCCAGCATTTT
NA TRBJ1-1 TRBD1 TRBV6-4 CASSDGTGVGSTEAFF TGTGCCAGCAGTGATGGGACAGGGGTCGGGTCCACTGAAGCTTTCTTT
NA TRBJ1-2 TRBD1 TRBV11-2 CASSAVPTRGLYGYTF TGTGCCAGCAGCGCGGTCCCCACCAGGGGGCTCTATGGCTACACCTTC
NA TRBJ1-3 TRBD1 TRBV29-1 CSVGQGSSGNTIYF TGCAGCGTAGGACAGGGAAGCTCTGGAAACACCATATATTTT
once TRBJ1-5 NA TRBV2 CASSDPGTFNQPQHF TGTGCCAGCTCAGACCCCGGGACTTTCAATCAGCCCCAGCATTTT
NA TRBJ1-2 NA TRBV18 CASSPAGADYGYTF TGTGCCAGCTCACCAGCGGGGGCCGACTATGGCTACACCTTC
NA TRBJ2-4 NA TRBV29-1 CSVYHDRSNIQYF TGCAGCGTTTACCATGACAGGTCGAACATTCAGTACTTC
NA TRBJ2-1 NA TRBV7-2 CASSLGQSPNEQFF TGTGCCAGCAGCCTCGGACAGAGCCCCAATGAGCAGTTCTTC
few TRBJ1-2 TRBD1 TRBV11-2 CASSLGVGTAYYGYTF TGTGCCAGCAGCTTGGGAGTCGGGACAGCCTACTATGGCTACACCTTC
NA TRBJ2-7 TRBD2 TRBV7-2 CASSLARGGEQYF TGTGCCAGCAGCTTAGCTCGCGGGGGGGAGCAGTACTTC
NA TRBJ2-5 TRBD2 TRBV24-1 CATNGAGETQYF TGTGCCACAAACGGAGCGGGGGAGACCCAGTACTTC
NA TRBJ2-1 TRBD2 TRBV20-1 CSASRGLSNNEQFF TGCAGTGCTAGTAGGGGACTATCTAACAATGAGCAGTTCTTC
NA TRBJ2-4 TRBD1 TRBV12-5 CASGRRYRGVAKNIQYF TGTGCTAGTGGCCGGAGGTACAGGGGTGTAGCCAAAAACATTCAGTACTTC
NA TRBJ1-2 TRBD1 TRBV12-3/TRBV12-4 CASSLGTVVGYTF TGTGCCAGCAGTTTGGGGACAGTCGTTGGCTACACCTTC
NA TRBJ1-5 NA TRBV10-2 CASSAGGDQPQHF TGCGCCAGCAGCGCGGGGGGCGATCAGCCCCAGCATTTT
many TRBJ1-6 TRBD1 TRBV10-3 CAIKDRADSPLHF TGTGCCATCAAAGACAGGGCTGATTCACCCCTCCACTTT
NA TRBJ1-3 NA TRBV9 CASSDTGTGDTIYF TGTGCCAGCAGCGATACAGGGACCGGGGACACCATATATTTT
NA TRBJ1-1 NA TRBV19 CASTHKGQDTEAFF TGTGCCAGTACCCATAAGGGACAAGACACTGAAGCTTTCTTT
few TRBJ1-1 NA TRBV7-2 CASSLGGLNTEAFF TGTGCCAGCAGCCTCGGGGGGCTGAACACTGAAGCTTTCTTT
NA TRBJ1-2 NA TRBV4-3 CASSQSQGSNYGYTF TGCGCCAGCAGCCAAAGCCAGGGATCTAACTATGGCTACACCTTC
NA TRBJ2-5 NA TRBV5-1 CASSSNTGPQETQYF TGCGCCAGCAGCTCAAATACAGGGCCCCAAGAGACCCAGTACTTC
NA TRBJ1-1 NA TRBV25-1 CASNMNTEAFF TGTGCAAGTAACATGAACACTGAAGCTTTCTTT
NA TRBJ1-2 NA TRBV3-1/TRBV3-2 CASSQEDSRYGYTF TGTGCCAGCAGCCAAGAGGACAGCCGCTATGGCTACACCTTC
NA TRBJ1-6 TRBD1 TRBV18 CASSINTGEDSPLHF TGTGCCAGCTCAATAAACACAGGGGAAGATTCACCCCTCCACTTT